This T cell receptor (beta chain) was identified during a study of blood T cell repertoires in COVID-19. Study as a whole: Donors in the United States, Italy and Spain gave samples during acute or convalescent COVID-19.

Trimming removed 5 bases from V and 2 bases from J, with 18 bases in between. CDR3 length: 17 amino acids. Germline CDR1 and CDR2: SGHTA and FQGNSA. TCRdb keeps only in-frame clones here, not all; method: immunoSEQ multiplex PCR. The sample lists around 140,000 clones; around 87% were seen once. V gene TRBV7-2 combines with J gene TRBJ2-2; tentative D call: TRBD2 (6 bases). Source material: peripheral blood. This TCR was recovered from a man in his forties or fifties who had recovered from COVID-19. The CDR3 region is CASSGPPGLSNTGELFF. The CDR3 DNA is TGTGCCAGCAGCGGGCCCCCTGGACTATCCAACACCGGGGAGCTGTTTTTT.